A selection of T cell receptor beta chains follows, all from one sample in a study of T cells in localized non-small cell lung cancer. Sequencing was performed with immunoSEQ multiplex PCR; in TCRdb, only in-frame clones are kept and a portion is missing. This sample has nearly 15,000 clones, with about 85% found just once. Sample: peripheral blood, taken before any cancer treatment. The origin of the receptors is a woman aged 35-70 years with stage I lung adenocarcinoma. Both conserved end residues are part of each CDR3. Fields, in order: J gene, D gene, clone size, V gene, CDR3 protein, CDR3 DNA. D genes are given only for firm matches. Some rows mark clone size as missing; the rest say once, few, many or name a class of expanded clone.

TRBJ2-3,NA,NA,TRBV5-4,CASRQRRYPDTQYF,TGTGCCAGCCGACAGCGTAGGTATCCAGATACGCAGTATTTT
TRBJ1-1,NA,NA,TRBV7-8,CASSLEPGRDTEAFF,TGTGCCAGCAGCTTAGAGCCGGGGCGCGACACTGAAGCTTTCTTT
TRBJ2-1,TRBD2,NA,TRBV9,CASSGGVLLVPGIETGGNNNEQFF,TGTGCCAGCAGCGGAGGAGTACTTTTAGTCCCCGGTATCGAAACGGGGGGGAACAACAATGAGCAGTTCTTC
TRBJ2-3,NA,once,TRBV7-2,CASSLGGGGAWGTDTQYF,TGTGCCAGCAGCTTAGGTGGTGGGGGGGCTTGGGGCACAGATACGCAGTATTTT
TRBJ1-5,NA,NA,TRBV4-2,CASSQDNSGGQPQHF,TGTGCCAGCAGCCAAGATAATTCAGGAGGGCAGCCCCAGCATTTT
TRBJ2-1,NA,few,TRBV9,CASSVEGDLNEQFF,TGTGCCAGCAGCGTAGAAGGCGATTTAAATGAGCAGTTCTTC
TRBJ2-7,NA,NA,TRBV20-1,CSVKGQYEQYF,TGCAGCGTTAAAGGACAGTACGAGCAGTACTTC
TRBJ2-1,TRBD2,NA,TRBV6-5,CASSSILAGGLNEQFF,TGTGCCAGCAGTTCCATCCTAGCGGGGGGCCTCAATGAGCAGTTCTTC
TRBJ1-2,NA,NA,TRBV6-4,CASSDPPTGYGYTF,TGTGCCAGCAGTGATCCCCCGACAGGCTATGGCTACACCTTC
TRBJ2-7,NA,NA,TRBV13,CASSLTGRGYEQYF,TGTGCCAGCAGCCTGACAGGAAGGGGCTACGAGCAGTACTTC
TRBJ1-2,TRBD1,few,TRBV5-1,CASSLGDRGYSYTF,TGCGCCAGCAGCTTGGGAGACAGGGGGTATAGCTACACCTTC
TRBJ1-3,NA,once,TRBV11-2,CASSLDGRPGNTIYF,TGTGCCAGCAGCTTAGATGGTAGGCCTGGAAACACCATATATTTT
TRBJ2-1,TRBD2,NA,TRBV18,CASSPAVLAGDNEQFF,TGTGCCAGCTCCCCTGCGGTGCTAGCGGGGGACAATGAGCAGTTCTTC
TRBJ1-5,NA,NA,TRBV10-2,CASSEHTPQPQHF,TGCGCCAGCAGTGAACACACCCCTCAGCCCCAGCATTTT
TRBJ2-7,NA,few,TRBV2,CASRLDVRSHEQYF,TGTGCCAGCAGGCTGGACGTCCGTAGCCACGAGCAGTACTTC
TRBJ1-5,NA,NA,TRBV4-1,CASSPVIAGHQPQHF,TGCGCCAGCAGCCCAGTCATAGCGGGGCATCAGCCCCAGCATTTT
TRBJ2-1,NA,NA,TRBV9,CASSVGGGVLNNEQFF,TGTGCCAGCAGCGTAGGCGGGGGCGTTCTCAACAATGAGCAGTTCTTC
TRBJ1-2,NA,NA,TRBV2,CASSWGGYGYTF,TGTGCCAGCAGTTGGGGAGGCTATGGCTACACCTTC
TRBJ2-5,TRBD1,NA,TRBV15,CATSSRGYQETQYF,TGTGCCACCAGCAGCAGGGGGTACCAAGAGACCCAGTACTTC
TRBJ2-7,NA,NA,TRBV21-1,CASSKASDTSGGVKQNEQYF,TGTGCCAGCAGCAAAGCTTCCGATACTAGCGGGGGGGTGAAACAGAACGAGCAGTACTTC
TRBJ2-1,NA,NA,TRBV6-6,CASSSGPLLDEQFF,TGTGCCAGCAGTTCTGGCCCCTTGCTGGATGAGCAGTTCTTC
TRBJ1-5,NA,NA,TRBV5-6,CASSLQGAIFYQPQHF,TGTGCCAGCAGCTTGCAGGGTGCTATATTCTATCAGCCCCAGCATTTT
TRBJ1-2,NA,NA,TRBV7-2,CASSLILRERGYTF,TGTGCCAGCAGCTTAATTCTTCGGGAGCGGGGCTACACCTTC
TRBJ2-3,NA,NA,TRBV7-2,CASSFKVDTQYF,TGTGCCAGCAGCTTTAAGGTCGATACGCAGTATTTT
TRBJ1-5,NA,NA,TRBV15,CATSRIDAGRLTPQHF,TGTGCCACCAGCAGAATAGACGCCGGGCGCCTTACGCCCCAGCATTTT
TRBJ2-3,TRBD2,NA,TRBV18,CASSPSSGGADTQYF,TGTGCCAGCTCACCTTCTAGCGGGGGGGCAGATACGCAGTATTTT
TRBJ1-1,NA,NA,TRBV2,CASRPQGGQTEAFF,TGTGCCAGCAGACCCCAGGGAGGGCAAACTGAAGCTTTCTTT
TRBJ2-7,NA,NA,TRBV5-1,CASTATDKYEQYF,TGCGCCAGCACAGCGACAGACAAATACGAGCAGTACTTC
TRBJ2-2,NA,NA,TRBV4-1,CASSHQKAWGNTGELFF,TGCGCCAGCAGCCACCAGAAGGCTTGGGGGAACACCGGGGAGCTGTTTTTT
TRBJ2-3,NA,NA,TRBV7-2,CASSLAGGRLDTQYF,TGTGCCAGCAGCTTAGCGGGGGGCCGGCTGGATACGCAGTATTTT
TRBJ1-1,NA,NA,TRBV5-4,CASSERDANTEAFF,TGTGCCAGCAGCGAGAGGGACGCGAACACTGAAGCTTTCTTT